The entry that follows covers one T cell receptor beta chain sequence. A few counts support this clonotype. Which antigen it targets is not known. Per-nucleotide qualities are absent, and no much larger clonotype sits a single base away. Sequencing used an Illumina HiSeq 1500. TCRdb trimmed public reads at Q25 via fastp, called clones via MiXCR and kept in-frame beta chains. All rows with the same CDR3 protein become a single entry with the most common DNA and genes. The sample table holds approximately 160,000 distinct CDR3 sequences, of which about 15% were seen once. The top ten hold over 15% of the sample. The germline V gene sets CDR1 to MDHEN and CDR2 to SYDVKM. At the junction V is shortened by 7 bases and J by 3 bases, with 13 bases in between. From cysteine to phenylalanine, the CDR3 is 13 amino acids long. CDR3 DNA only is kept here, 39 bases in frame from base 1. This entry is derived from a study of T cell repertoires in cytomegalovirus infection (dated by TCRdb to the late 2010s). The study in broad terms: The HLA type of each donor mattered for the analysis, because public TCR beta signatures pointed to carriage of CMV infection along with the matching HLA type.

Results the study describes overall, beyond this receptor: In both this cohort and an independent roughly 350-donor cohort, the cumulative frequency of public TCR beta family members distinguished carriers of CMV infection plus the relevant HLA type. In the ex vivo response, HLA-C-restricted CMV-specific TCR beta clonotypes were dominant, and in two of eight donors the single most frequent clonotype came from this HLA-C-restricted group.

This receptor was identified in a human donor in good health (CMV status not recorded). Some clones in this sample may be carry-over from other donors' samples. Material for sequencing was CD8+ T cells from PBMCs. This receptor chain uses TRBV28 and TRBJ2-7; too little of a D gene remains to name it. The CDR3 here reads CASNQQMIYEQYF. The DNA sequence is as follows: TGTGCCAGCAACCAACAGATGATCTACGAGCAGTACTTC.